This TCR beta chain was documented in a study of tumor-infiltrating lymphocytes in oesophageal squamous cell carcinoma. Each CDR3 protein is one row after TCRdb ran MiXCR on the PCR reads. The sample comprises 15,000 to 20,000 distinct CDR3 sequences, roughly half of which are singletons, and roughly a quarter rests with the top ten. V was shortened by 3 bases and J by 3 bases, with 15 bases between the two germline ends. The CDR3 is made up of 16 amino acids. Sequencing was performed on esophageal tumor tissue. The chain carries TRBV12-3 or TRBV12-4 and TRBJ2-1; maybe TRBD2 (5 bases). The receptor comes from a male donor with esophageal squamous cell carcinoma. The DNA for the CDR3 is TGTGCCAGCAGTTTTACGGGAAGGGCTCGCTACAATGAGCAGTTCTTC. Amino acid sequence: CASSFTGRARYNEQFF.